Presented here are 30 T cell receptor beta chains from one specimen sequenced in a study of blood T cell repertoires in COVID-19. Sequenced by immunoSEQ multiplex PCR; TCRdb stores in-frame clones only, minus some. The sample includes around 230,000 clones, roughly 86% of them seen just once. Sequencing was performed on PBMCs or T cells enriched from blood (not recorded which). These TCRs come from a man aged 18 to 30 with acute COVID-19.

V usage is TRBV4-1 and J usage is TRBJ1-1; weak D call: TRBD1 (5 bases). CDR1 and CDR2 from the germline V gene are MGHRA and YSYEKL. V dropped 5 bases and J dropped 4 bases, with 14 bases sitting between them. The CDR3 extends over 14 amino acids. The CDR3 is CASSSQEASTEAFF. For the CDR3, the DNA is TGCGCCAGCAGCTCACAGGAAGCAAGCACTGAAGCTTTCTTT.

This sequence joins TRBV28 and TRBJ2-2, with unresolved D. V shed 5 bases and J shed 0 bases, with 7 bases lying between them. Germline CDR1 is MDHEN and CDR2 is SYDVKM. This CDR3 is built from 14 residues. CDR3 sequence reads: CASSVQPNTGELFF. For the CDR3, the DNA is TGTGCCAGCAGTGTACAGCCGAACACCGGGGAGCTGTTTTTT.

The rearrangement uses TRBV7-2 and TRBJ1-2; TRBD1 matches 9 bases. CDR3 size: 14 residues. With 3 bases clipped from V and 3 bases from J, the junction kept 2 bases outside the gene matches. The germline V gene encodes CDR1 SGHTA and CDR2 FQGNSA. The CDR3 loop is CASSFTGGDYGYTF. The CDR3 DNA reads TGTGCCAGCAGCTTCACAGGGGGCGACTATGGCTACACCTTC.

The V call is TRBV4-1, the J call TRBJ2-2; the D gene is possibly TRBD2 (5 bases). Germline V CDR1 and CDR2: MGHRA, YSYEKL. Trimming stripped 4 bases from V and 4 bases from J, with 13 bases between. The CDR3 consists of 15 residues. The CDR3 reads CASSPLGLATGELFF. Written as DNA, the CDR3 is TGCGCCAGCAGCCCCCTCGGGCTAGCCACCGGGGAGCTGTTTTTT.

This rearrangement joins TRBV28 to TRBJ1-1, with D uncertain. Deletions cut 7 bases from V and 5 bases from J, with 26 bases between. CDR3 length equals 17 residues. Per the germline V gene, CDR1 is MDHEN and CDR2 is SYDVKM. The CDR3 DNA is TGTGCCAGCACCCTTCTATTGACGGGTCTAACACGGACTGAAGCTTTCTTT. This gives the protein CASTLLLTGLTRTEAFF.

V and J are TRBV15 and TRBJ2-2; TRBD1 matches at 7 bases. CDR1 LNHNV and CDR2 YYDKDF come from the germline V gene (reference sequence). After removal of 4 bases from V and 4 bases from J, the junction contained 3 bases not matched to a gene. The CDR3 is made up of 14 amino acids. The CDR3 nucleotides read TGTGCCACCAGCACCCGGGACAGCACCGGGGAGCTGTTTTTT. Residues: CATSTRDSTGELFF.

The chain combines TRBV28 with TRBJ1-5; D call uncertain. The germline V gene encodes CDR1 MDHEN and CDR2 SYDVKM. V lost 2 bases and J 0 bases, leaving 11 bases between the germline ends. CDR3 length: 16 residues. The CDR3 loop reads CASSLAQDSSNQPQHF. DNA of the CDR3: TGTGCCAGCAGTTTAGCCCAGGACTCTAGCAATCAGCCCCAGCATTTT.

The DNA for the CDR3 is TGTGCCAGCAGCTTAGTGGAGTACAATGAGCAGTTCTTC. Translation: CASSLVEYNEQFF. The J gene is TRBJ2-1, the V gene TRBV7-2; D is undetermined. The V end lost 1 base, the J end lost 4 bases, and 5 bases lay between the germline ends. The CDR3 is made up of 13 amino acids. Germline V gene lookup returns CDR1 SGHTA and CDR2 FQGNSA.

This clone was counted a single time. The rearrangement links TRBV7-9 to TRBJ2-4; 9 bases map to TRBD1. This CDR3 is 17 amino acids long. J lost 3 bases, V lost 1 base, and 7 bases had no gene match. CDR1 and CDR2 from the germline V gene are SEHNR and FQNEAQ (reference sequence). The CDR3: CASSLVGTGIGKNIQYF. CDR3 nucleotides: TGTGCCAGCAGCTTAGTAGGGACAGGGATAGGCAAAAACATTCAGTACTTC.

V and J are TRBV5-6 and TRBJ2-7; D might be TRBD1 (6 bases). The germline V gene has CDR1 SGHDT and CDR2 YYEEEE. CDR3 length: 15 residues. Between the trimmed V and J ends, which lost 0 bases and 0 bases, there was a span of 10 bases. Here the CDR3 DNA reads TGTGCCAGCAGCTTGGGGACAGAGATCTCCTACGAGCAGTACTTC. Its protein product is CASSLGTEISYEQYF. Supplemented by reference TRBV5-6 and TRBJ2-7, the full variable domain reads DAGVTQSPTHLIKTRGQQVTLRCSPKSGHDTVSWYQQALGQGPQFIFQYYEEEERQRGNFPDRFSGHQFPNYSSELNVNALLLGDSALYLCASSLGTEISYEQYFGPGTRLTVT.

This chain joins TRBV6-5 and TRBJ1-1; 9 bases fit TRBD1. Germline lookup yields CDR1 MNHEY and CDR2 SVGAGI. The V gene end was trimmed by 5 bases and the J gene end by 4 bases; junction bases not matched to a gene: 2. The CDR3 is 13 residues long. CDR3 DNA: TGTGCCAGCAGTCTGACAGGGGGCACTGAAGCTTTCTTT. Amino acids: CASSLTGGTEAFF.

This clone was recorded only once. The CDR3 is CASSYDWTGTTGELFF. CDR3 bases: TGTGCCAGCAGCTACGATTGGACAGGGACCACCGGGGAGCTGTTTTTT. The chain has TRBV7-8 and TRBJ2-2, with 8 bases lining up with TRBD1. There are 16 residues in the CDR3. The junction had 8 bases not matched to a gene; V was cut back by 4 bases and J by 4 bases. Germline CDR1 reads SGHVS; CDR2 reads FQNEAQ.

V gene TRBV6-5 combines with J gene TRBJ2-7; weak D call: TRBD2 (5 bases). The CDR3 spans 14 residues. Germline V gene sequence: CDR1 MNHEY, CDR2 SVGAGI. V shed 2 bases and J shed 6 bases, with 14 bases lying between them. This CDR3 is CASSYLGESLEQYF. CDR3 DNA: TGTGCCAGCAGTTACCTCGGGGAATCTCTCGAGCAGTACTTC.

This chain joins TRBV5-6 and TRBJ2-7; 7 nucleotides line up with TRBD1. This CDR3 has 16 residues. Per germline, CDR1 SGHDT and CDR2 YYEEEE. Trimming removed 4 bases from V and 2 bases from J; junction bases left unmatched: 12. The CDR3 loop is CASSTQTGFPTYEQYF. Written as DNA, the CDR3 is TGTGCCAGCAGCACTCAGACAGGGTTTCCTACCTACGAGCAGTACTTC.

The V call is TRBV5-4, the J call TRBJ2-7; the match to TRBD2 covers 8 bases. Germline assignment: CDR1 SGHNT and CDR2 YYREEE (reference sequence). The V segment lost 2 bases and the J segment 1 base; nucleotides outside the gene matches: 5. The CDR3 sequence is 15 residues long. The chain's CDR3 is CASSFSGKLSYEQYF. In DNA, the CDR3 is TGTGCCAGCAGCTTTAGCGGGAAGCTATCCTACGAGCAGTACTTC.

This chain connects TRBV5-6 to TRBJ2-3; TRBD2 matches at 14 bases. This CDR3 spans 19 amino acids. Germline V gene sequence: CDR1 SGHDT, CDR2 YYEEEE. The ends lost 3 bases at V and 1 base at J; junction bases unmatched: 10. The CDR3 loop reads CASSSATSGRAIGTDTQYF. The CDR3 DNA follows: TGTGCCAGCAGCTCGGCGACTAGCGGGAGGGCCATTGGCACAGATACGCAGTATTTT.

The chain is built from TRBV5-4 and TRBJ2-7; tentatively, D is TRBD1 (6 bases). CDR1 is SGHNT, CDR2 YYREEE, per germline (reference sequence). The CDR3 consists of 15 residues. V lost 4 bases and J 3 bases, leaving 17 bases between the germline ends. In nucleotides, the CDR3 is TGTGCCAGCAGCCACTCAGCCGGCAGGGGCTACGAGCAGTACTTC. Translating it yields CASSHSAGRGYEQYF.

The rearrangement uses TRBV4-1 and TRBJ2-1; 7 nucleotides agree with TRBD2. Germline V gene lookup returns CDR1 MGHRA and CDR2 YSYEKL. The CDR3 is 14 amino acids. J lost 3 bases, V lost 4 bases, and 3 bases had no gene match. CDR3 protein: CASSPRTSYNEQFF. CDR3 in DNA: TGCGCCAGCAGCCCCCGGACTAGCTACAATGAGCAGTTCTTC.

The rearrangement joins TRBV18 to TRBJ2-1, with D possibly being TRBD1 (5 bases). Trimming took off 0 bases at V and 0 bases at J, with 9 bases between the two ends. The CDR3 extends over 16 amino acids. Germline V gene lookup returns CDR1 KGHSH and CDR2 LQKENI. The CDR3 is CASSPPTGHSYNEQFF. The CDR3 nucleotides are TGTGCCAGCTCACCACCAACAGGCCACTCCTACAATGAGCAGTTCTTC.

The J gene is TRBJ1-4, the V gene TRBV12-3 or TRBV12-4; no clear D. The V gene lost 6 bases and the J gene lost 8 bases, with 13 bases spanning the gap. The CDR3 has 13 residues. CDR3 protein: CASSESSREKLFF. CDR3 coding DNA: TGTGCCAGCAGCGAATCCAGTCGCGAAAAACTGTTTTTT.

The V and J genes are TRBV11-3 and TRBJ1-4, with TRBD1 identical over 7 bases. Germline V gives CDR1 SGHNT, CDR2 YENEEA. V was clipped by 5 bases and J by 0 bases; unmatched bases: 9. The CDR3 covers 17 residues. The CDR3 protein is CASSPGDRIATNEKLFF. The CDR3 nucleotides read TGTGCCAGCAGCCCTGGGGACAGAATTGCAACTAATGAAAAACTGTTTTTT.

The gene calls are TRBV25-1 and TRBJ1-4, with 7 nucleotides matching TRBD1. This CDR3 comprises 15 residues. Germline V gene sequence: CDR1 MGHDK, CDR2 SYGVNS. V gave up 0 bases and J gave up 7 bases; unmatched junction bases: 5. CDR3: CASSEYRQGGEKLFF. In nucleotides, the CDR3 is TGTGCCAGCAGTGAATATCGGCAGGGGGGTGAAAAACTGTTTTTT.

The gene calls are TRBV28 and TRBJ2-7; the D is unclear. Trimming cost V 4 bases and J 4 bases, with 8 bases left between them. This CDR3 has 12 residues. CDR1 and CDR2 (germline): MDHEN, SYDVKM. CDR3 coding DNA: TGTGCCAGCAGTTCGGGTACATACGAGCAGTACTTC. Encoded protein: CASSSGTYEQYF.

The chain couples TRBV28 to TRBJ1-4; maybe TRBD1 (5 bases). CDR1 is MDHEN, CDR2 SYDVKM, per germline. Deletions cut 3 bases from V and 7 bases from J, with 18 bases between. There are 16 residues in the CDR3. The CDR3 DNA is TGTGCCAGCAGTTTGCGAGCGGGCAGGGTGGGTGAAAAACTGTTTTTT. Protein: CASSLRAGRVGEKLFF.

The chain employs TRBV11-2 and TRBJ1-4; 8 positions match TRBD1. CDR3 length: 16 amino acids. V shed 7 bases and J 0 bases; nucleotides not matched to a gene: 7. In germline, CDR1 is SGHAT, CDR2 FQNNGV. CDR3 residues: CASTDRGLATNEKLFF. CDR3 DNA sequence: TGTGCCAGCACCGACAGGGGCCTTGCAACTAATGAAAAACTGTTTTTT.

The chain joins TRBV4-1 to TRBJ2-5, with 10 nucleotides matching TRBD2. This CDR3 has 15 amino acids. Trimming cost V 6 bases and J 5 bases; bases outside gene matches: 9. Germline V lookup: CDR1 MGHRA, CDR2 YSYEKL. CDR3 DNA sequence: TGCGCCAGCAGACCGAGCGGGAGGGAGGTGGAGACCCAGTACTTC. Its protein product is CASRPSGREVETQYF.

This clone has just one count. The V gene is TRBV7-3, the J gene TRBJ2-2, with D maybe TRBD1 (6 bases). The CDR3 has 16 residues. V was cut by 2 bases and J by 1 base, with 11 bases left in between. CDR1 is SGHTA and CDR2 is FQGTGA in the germline V gene. Here the CDR3 DNA reads TGTGCCAGCAGCTTATCCTCGGGACAGAACACCGGGGAGCTGTTTTTT. Its translation: CASSLSSGQNTGELFF.

This chain links TRBV30 with TRBJ1-1; D perhaps matches TRBD1 (6 bases). Trimming took off 3 bases at V and 1 base at J, with 18 bases between the two ends. Germline V gene sequence: CDR1 GTSNPN, CDR2 SVGIG (reference sequence). The CDR3 loop spans 16 amino acids. For the CDR3, the DNA is TGTGCCTGGAGGTCTGGGGCGGGGGGGCGGAACACTGAAGCTTTCTTT. It is translated as CAWRSGAGGRNTEAFF.

Remarks on this clone: Its ends do not fully match the called genes, so a read error is possible. CDR3 sequence reads: CASSPGLAGGLIF. In DNA form, the CDR3 reads TGTGCCAGCAGCCCGGGACTAGCGGGGGGATTAATCTTC. J is TRBJ2-1 and V is TRBV3-1 (or the pseudogene TRBV3-2), with TRBD2 matching over 15 bases. The CDR3 is made up of 13 amino acids. In germline, CDR1 is LGHDT, CDR2 YNNKEL (reference sequence).

The chain carries TRBV27 and TRBJ2-1; 10 nucleotides agree with TRBD2. Germline V gene sequence: CDR1 MNHEY, CDR2 SMNVEV (reference sequence). V lost 4 bases to trimming and J lost 6 bases; unmatched junction nucleotides: 15. The CDR3 contains 18 residues. CDR3 amino acids: CASSSKSGTSVMSNEQFF. CDR3 nucleotides: TGTGCCAGCAGTTCAAAGTCCGGGACTAGCGTCATGTCCAATGAGCAGTTCTTC.